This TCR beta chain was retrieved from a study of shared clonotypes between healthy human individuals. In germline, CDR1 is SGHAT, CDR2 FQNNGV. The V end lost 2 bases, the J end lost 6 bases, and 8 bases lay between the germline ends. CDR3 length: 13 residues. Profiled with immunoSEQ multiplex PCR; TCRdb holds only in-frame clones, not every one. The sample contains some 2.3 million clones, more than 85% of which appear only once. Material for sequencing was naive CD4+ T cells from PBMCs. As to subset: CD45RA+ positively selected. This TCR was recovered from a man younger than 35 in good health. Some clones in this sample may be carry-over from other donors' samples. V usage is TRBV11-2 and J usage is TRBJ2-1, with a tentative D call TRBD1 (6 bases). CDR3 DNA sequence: TGTGCCAGCAGCTTAAGGGGGACCAATGAGCAGTTCTTC. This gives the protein CASSLRGTNEQFF.